Described below is a single T cell receptor beta chain sequence and its context. Its specificity is not known. Some clones are missing from TCRdb's copy, which holds only in-frame ones; the method was immunoSEQ multiplex PCR. The sample contains approximately 100,000 clones, 87% of which appear only once. CDR1 is KGHSH, CDR2 LQKENI, per germline. V lost 8 bases to trimming and J lost 2 bases, with 12 bases between them. There are 13 residues in the CDR3. This sample is part of a study of T cell responses to AZD1222 COVID-19 vaccine. In the study overall: Recipients boosted at about 4 weeks or about 12 weeks are pooled.

Regarding the study as a whole: Among AZD1222 vaccinees, only five to seven were seropositive at baseline. Dominant at 160-218 and 743-854, vaccine-associated CD4 TCRs also spanned spike.

The sample in question was peripheral blood, obtained on day 0 of AZD1222 vaccination. The clonotype originates from an adult in good health. The V and J genes are TRBV18 and TRBJ2-5, with D perhaps TRBD1 (5 bases). The CDR3 region has the DNA TGTGCCAGCAGACAGCTATCTCAAGAGACCCAGTACTTC. Protein: CASRQLSQETQYF.